This TCR beta chain was identified during a study of T cell changes during pregnancy in multiple sclerosis. Repertoires were generated with immunoSEQ multiplex PCR, while TCRdb's copy carries only in-frame clones and drops some. The sample lists tens of thousands of clones; about nine tenths were seen once. CDR1 SGDLS and CDR2 YYNGEE come from the germline V gene. V was clipped by 0 bases and J by 4 bases; unmatched bases: 8. The CDR3 is 16 amino acids. The specimen was CD4+ T cells from peripheral blood mononuclear cells, collected after pregnancy. This clonotype was sampled from a female donor with multiple sclerosis, enrolled in a pregnancy study. The chain links TRBV9 to TRBJ2-5; TRBD2 agrees at 8 bases. CDR3 residues: CASSVGLGLDLETQYF. The CDR3, as DNA: TGTGCCAGCAGCGTAGGTCTGGGACTAGATTTAGAGACCCAGTACTTC. The full variable domain, rest sourced from reference TRBV9 and TRBJ2-5, is DSGVTQTPKHLITATGQRVTLRCSPRSGDLSVYWYQQSLDQGLQFLIQYYNGEERAKGNILERFSAQQFPDLHSELNLSSLELGDSALYFCASSVGLGLDLETQYFGPGTRLLVL.